This T cell receptor (beta chain) was sequenced in a study of regulatory T cells in long-lasting Graves disease. Study conclusions and caveats: The study found lower TCR diversity in persistent Graves' patients than in newly diagnosed ones. When disease was persistent, TRBV28, TRBJ1-2 and TRBJ2-5 were the favored segments.

Construction of the TCR beta libraries employed iRepertoire HTBI primers in conjunction with Arm-PCR of CDR3 regions. One entry per CDR3 protein, called by TCRdb with MiXCR from the multiplex PCR reads. Of over 500,000 distinct CDR3 sequences in the sample, approximately 15% are singletons; the top ten hold around 18%. Germline values: CDR1 MNHEY, CDR2 SVGEGT. The length of the CDR3 is 15 residues. With regard to this clonotype: Antigen specificity is unknown. Relative to the germline gene, one junction end is altered; a read error may explain this.

Time point meaning: newly diagnosed GD, antithyroid drugs for less than 3 months. With RNA extracted from PBMCs as input, the TCR library was made. The same data also contributed to another study, on T cells in Graves' hyperthyroidism and ophthalmopathy. As that report states: An initial round of RT-PCR targeting the TCR CDR3 relied on the HTBI primer set. Blood held most thyroid clonotypes expanded above 0.001 frequency.

Sequenced material: peripheral blood mononuclear cells (PBMCs), taken at new diagnosis, from a patient treated with antithyroid drugs. V and J are TRBV6-2 or TRBV6-3 and TRBJ2-1; 13 nucleotides agree with TRBD2. This TCR derives from a woman aged 25 to 39 with Graves disease. The CDR3 DNA follows: TGCGCCAGCAGCCAAGAGGGACTAGCGGGATTTGAGCAGTTCTTC. Its protein product is CASSQEGLAGFEQFF.